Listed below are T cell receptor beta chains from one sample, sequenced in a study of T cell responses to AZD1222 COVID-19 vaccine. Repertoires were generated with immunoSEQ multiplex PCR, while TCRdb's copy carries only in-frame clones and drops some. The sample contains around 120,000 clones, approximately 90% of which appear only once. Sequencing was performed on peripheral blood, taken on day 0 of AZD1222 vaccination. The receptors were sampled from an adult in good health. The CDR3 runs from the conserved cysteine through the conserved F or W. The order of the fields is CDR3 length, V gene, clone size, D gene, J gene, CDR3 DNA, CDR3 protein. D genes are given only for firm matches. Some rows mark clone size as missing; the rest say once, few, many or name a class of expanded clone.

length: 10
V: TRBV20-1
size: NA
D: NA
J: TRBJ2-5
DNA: TGCAGTGCTAGAGTAGAGACCCAGTACTTC
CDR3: CSARVETQYF

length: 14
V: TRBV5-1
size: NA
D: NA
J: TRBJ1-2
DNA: TGCGCCAGCAGCTTGGATCGGGGGAGCTATGGCTACACCTTC
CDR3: CASSLDRGSYGYTF

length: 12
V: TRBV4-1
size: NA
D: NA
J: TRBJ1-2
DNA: TGCGCCAGCAGCCTATTGAACTATGGCTACACCTTC
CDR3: CASSLLNYGYTF

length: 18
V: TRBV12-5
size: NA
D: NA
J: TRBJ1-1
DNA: TGTGCTAGTGGTTTGGCTCTGACCGGGGAAGAGAGAGAAACTGAAGCTTTCTTT
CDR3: CASGLALTGEERETEAFF

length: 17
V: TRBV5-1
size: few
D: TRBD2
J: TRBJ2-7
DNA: TGCGCCAGCAGCTTGAAAAGCGGGAGCGAACACTCCTACGAGCAGTACTTC
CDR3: CASSLKSGSEHSYEQYF

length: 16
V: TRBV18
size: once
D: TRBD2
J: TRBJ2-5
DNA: TGTGCCAGCTCACCACCGGGACTAGCGGGGGTGGAGACCCAGTACTTC
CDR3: CASSPPGLAGVETQYF

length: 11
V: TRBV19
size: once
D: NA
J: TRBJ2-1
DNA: TGTGCCAGTAGTCGGGGGAATGAGCAGTTCTTC
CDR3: CASSRGNEQFF

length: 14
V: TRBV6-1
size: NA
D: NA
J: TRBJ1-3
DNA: TGTGCCAGCAGTGAAGTTCGGTCTGGAAACACCATATATTTT
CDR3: CASSEVRSGNTIYF

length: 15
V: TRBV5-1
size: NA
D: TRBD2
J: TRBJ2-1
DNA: TGCGCCAGCAGGGCGGGACTAGCGGGAGGCAATGAGCAGTTCTTC
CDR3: CASRAGLAGGNEQFF

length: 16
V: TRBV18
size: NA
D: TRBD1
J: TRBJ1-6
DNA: TGTGCCAGCTCCGCGGACAGGGAGGCCTATAATTCACCCCTCCACTTT
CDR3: CASSADREAYNSPLHF

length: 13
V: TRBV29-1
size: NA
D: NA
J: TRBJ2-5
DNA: TGCAGCGTTGATTTCCAGTCTCAAGAGACCCAGTACTTC
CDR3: CSVDFQSQETQYF

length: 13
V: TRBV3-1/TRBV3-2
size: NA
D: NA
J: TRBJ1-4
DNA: TGTGCCAGCAGCCAAGGGTACAATGAAAAACTGTTTTTT
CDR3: CASSQGYNEKLFF

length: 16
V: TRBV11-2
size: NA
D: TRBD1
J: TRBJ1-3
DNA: TGTGCCAGCAGCTTAGTAAAGGGGGCGGCTGGAAACACCATATATTTT
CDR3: CASSLVKGAAGNTIYF

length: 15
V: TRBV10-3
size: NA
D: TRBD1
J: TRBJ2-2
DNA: TGTGCCATCAGTGATGACGGACAGGGGACCGGGGAGCTGTTTTTT
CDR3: CAISDDGQGTGELFF

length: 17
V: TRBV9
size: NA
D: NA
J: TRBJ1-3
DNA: TGTGCCAGCAGCGTAGGAAGAGAGTACTTCTCTGGAAACACCATATATTTT
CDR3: CASSVGREYFSGNTIYF

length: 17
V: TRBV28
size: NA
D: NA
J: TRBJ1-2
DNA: TGTGCCAGCAGTTCCATTGTACAGCCACCAACCACCGCCGGCTACACCTTC
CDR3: CASSSIVQPPTTAGYTF

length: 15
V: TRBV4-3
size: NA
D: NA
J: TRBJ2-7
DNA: TGCGCCAGCAGCCAAATCCAGGGTGAGGCCTACGAGCAGTACTTC
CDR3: CASSQIQGEAYEQYF

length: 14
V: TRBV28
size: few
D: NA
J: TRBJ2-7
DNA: TGTGCCAGCAGCCGGATCGTGGGATCCTACGAGCAGTACTTC
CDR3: CASSRIVGSYEQYF

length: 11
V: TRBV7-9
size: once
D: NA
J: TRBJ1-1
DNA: TGTGCCAGCAGCTCTAACCGGGGGGCTTTCTTT
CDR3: CASSSNRGAFF

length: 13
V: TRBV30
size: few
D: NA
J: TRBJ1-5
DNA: TGTGCCTGGAGTGACTATAGCAATCAGCCCCAGCATTTT
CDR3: CAWSDYSNQPQHF

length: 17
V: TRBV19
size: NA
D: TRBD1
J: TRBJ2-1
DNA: TGTGCCAGTAGTGCCCCCGGGACAGGGGCGATTTACAATGAGCAGTTCTTC
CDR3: CASSAPGTGAIYNEQFF

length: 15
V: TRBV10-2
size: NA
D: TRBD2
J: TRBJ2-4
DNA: TGCGCCAGCAGTGAGCCCGCTAGCGGGCTTAACATTCAGTACTTC
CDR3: CASSEPASGLNIQYF

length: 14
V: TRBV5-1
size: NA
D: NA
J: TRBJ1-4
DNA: TGCGCCAGCAGCTTGGCGGGGAAGGGTGAAAAACTGTTTTTT
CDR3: CASSLAGKGEKLFF

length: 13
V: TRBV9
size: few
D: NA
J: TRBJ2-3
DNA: TGTGCCAGCAGCGTATCTAGCACAGATACGCAGTATTTT
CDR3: CASSVSSTDTQYF

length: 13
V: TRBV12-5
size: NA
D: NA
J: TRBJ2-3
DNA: TGTGCTAGTGGTTTAACATTTGGGGATACGCAGTATTTT
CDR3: CASGLTFGDTQYF

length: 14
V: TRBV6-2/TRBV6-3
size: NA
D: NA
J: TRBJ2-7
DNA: TGTGCCAGCAGTCCGGTGAGACACCCTTTGGAGCAGTACTTC
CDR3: CASSPVRHPLEQYF

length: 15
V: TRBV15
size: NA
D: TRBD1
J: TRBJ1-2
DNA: TGTGCCACCAGCAGAGATAGCGACAGGGCATATGGCTACACCTTC
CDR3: CATSRDSDRAYGYTF

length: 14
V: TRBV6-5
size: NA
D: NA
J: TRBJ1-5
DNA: TGTGCCAGCAGTTATTACAGGGACAATCAGCCCCAGCATTTT
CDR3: CASSYYRDNQPQHF

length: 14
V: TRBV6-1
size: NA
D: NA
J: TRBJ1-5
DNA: TGTGCCAGCAGTGAATTCAGGGGCAATCAGCCCCAGCATTTT
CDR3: CASSEFRGNQPQHF

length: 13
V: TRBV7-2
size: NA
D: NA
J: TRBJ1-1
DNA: TGTGCCAGCAGACCTAGACAGGACACTGAAGCTTTCTTT
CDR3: CASRPRQDTEAFF

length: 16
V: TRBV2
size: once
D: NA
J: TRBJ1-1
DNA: TGTGCCAGCAGCGCGCGGGGGATTGGACCGAACACTGAAGCTTTCTTT
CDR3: CASSARGIGPNTEAFF

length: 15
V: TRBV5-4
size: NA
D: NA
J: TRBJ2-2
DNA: TGTGCCAGCAGCTTTGACCCTTCGAACACCGGGGAGCTGTTTTTT
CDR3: CASSFDPSNTGELFF

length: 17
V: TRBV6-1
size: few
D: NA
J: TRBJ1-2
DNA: TGTGCCAGCAGTGAACCACAGATAGGCCGAAGGGGCTATGGCTACACCTTC
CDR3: CASSEPQIGRRGYGYTF

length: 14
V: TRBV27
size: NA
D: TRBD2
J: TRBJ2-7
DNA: TGTGCCAGCACCTCTAGCGGGAGGGCCGACGAGCAGTACTTC
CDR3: CASTSSGRADEQYF

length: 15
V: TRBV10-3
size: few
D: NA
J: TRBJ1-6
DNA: TGTGCCAACTCGCCGGGGCCAGGGGCCGGTTCACCCCTCCACTTT
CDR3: CANSPGPGAGSPLHF

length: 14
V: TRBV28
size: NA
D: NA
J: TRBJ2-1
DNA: TGTGCCAGCAGTTTTCGCAGGGGTTACAATGAGCAGTTCTTC
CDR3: CASSFRRGYNEQFF

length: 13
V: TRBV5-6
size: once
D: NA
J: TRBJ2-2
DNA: TGTGCCAGCAGCCTCGGGACAACCGGGGAGCTGTTTTTT
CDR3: CASSLGTTGELFF

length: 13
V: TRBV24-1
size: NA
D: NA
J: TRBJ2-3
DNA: TGTGCCACCAGTGATTCGACCACAGATACGCAGTATTTT
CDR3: CATSDSTTDTQYF

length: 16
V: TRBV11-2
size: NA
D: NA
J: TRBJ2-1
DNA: TGTGCCAGCAGCTTAGACGTTGGACCAATAATCAATGAGCAGTTCTTC
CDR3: CASSLDVGPIINEQFF

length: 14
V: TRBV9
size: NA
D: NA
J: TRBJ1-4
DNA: TGTGCCAGCAGCGTAGAAGGGTTGGGTGAAAAACTGTTTTTT
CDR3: CASSVEGLGEKLFF

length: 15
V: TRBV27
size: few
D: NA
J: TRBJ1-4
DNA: TGTGCCAGCAGTTTATCCGGGGGAAAGAGTGAAAAACTGTTTTTT
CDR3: CASSLSGGKSEKLFF

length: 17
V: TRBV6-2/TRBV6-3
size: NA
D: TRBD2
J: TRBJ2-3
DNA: TGTGCCAGCAGCCCTATTTCTAGCGGGGGGAGCACAGATACGCAGTATTTT
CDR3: CASSPISSGGSTDTQYF

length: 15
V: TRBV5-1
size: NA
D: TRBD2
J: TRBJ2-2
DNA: TGCGCCAGCAGCTTGGAACTAGCGGGGACCCGGGAGCTGTTTTTT
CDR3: CASSLELAGTRELFF

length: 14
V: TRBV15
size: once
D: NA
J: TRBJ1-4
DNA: TGTGCCACCAGCAGAGGGCAAAATAATGAAAAACTGTTTTTT
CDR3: CATSRGQNNEKLFF

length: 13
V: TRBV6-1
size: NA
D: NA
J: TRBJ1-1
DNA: TGTGCCAGCAGTGAAGCGGGCAGAACTGAAGCTTTCTTT
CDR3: CASSEAGRTEAFF

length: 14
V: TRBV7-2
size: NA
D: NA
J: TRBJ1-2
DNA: TGTGCCAGGGGCGAGGGCCAGGGGTTTGGCGGCTACACCTTC
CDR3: CARGEGQGFGGYTF